These 28 T cell receptor beta chains were all obtained from the same sample, sequenced in a study of blood T cells in healthy people across ages (dated by TCRdb to the mid-2010s). Library construction relied on 5' RACE. Sequencing was carried out with an Illumina HiSeq 2500. A second PCR of about 6 to 11 cycles was run with a J-beta primer mix and a sample-barcoded 5' primer. Clones were called with MiXCR by TCRdb after fastp trimmed the public reads at Q25, and only in-frame beta chains were retained. Identical CDR3 protein sequences are pooled into one entry, listed with their most common genes and DNA. Counted in this sample were around 1.5 million distinct CDR3 sequences; around 39% of them appeared once. The top ten clonotypes cover approximately 7.9% of the sample. Source material: blood. The receptors were sampled from a woman aged 18-35 years in good health.

The chain employs TRBV28 and TRBJ1-1; D is undetermined. Germline CDR1 MDHEN, CDR2 SYDVKM. The CDR3 covers 14 residues. V was pared by 3 bases and J by 6 bases, with 14 bases between. As DNA, the CDR3 is TGTGCCAGCAGTTTTCAAGGGCCCGGGGCTGAAGCTTTCTTT. Translation: CASSFQGPGAEAFF. Together with reference TRBV28 and TRBJ1-1, the CDR3 gives the full variable domain: DVKVTQSSRYLVKRTGEKVFLECVQDMDHENMFWYRQDPGLGLRLIYFSYDVKMKEKGDIPEGYSVSREKKERFSLILESASTNQTSMYLCASSFQGPGAEAFFGQGTRLTVV.

The rearrangement uses TRBV20-1 and TRBJ2-3, with 9 bases that match TRBD2. V was pared by 1 base and J by 2 bases, with 4 bases of the junction left unmatched. This CDR3 has 15 amino acids. The germline CDR1 and CDR2 sequences are DFQATT and SNEGSKA (reference sequence). CDR3 protein: CSARGAGGPTDTQYF. The DNA for the CDR3 is TGCAGTGCTAGAGGTGCGGGAGGGCCCACAGATACGCAGTATTTT.

The chain combines TRBV28 with TRBJ2-1; 7 nucleotides agree with TRBD2. The better agreement between TRBJ2-7 and the DNA end casts doubt on the J call. This CDR3 is 15 amino acids long. CDR1 is MDHEN and CDR2 is SYDVKM in the germline V gene. The CDR3 protein is CASSSWASGNNEQYF. CDR3 coding DNA: TGTGCCAGCAGTTCTTGGGCTAGCGGCAACAATGAGCAGTACTTC.

This chain joins TRBV7-9 and TRBJ2-7; 10 positions agree with TRBD2. Per germline, CDR1 SEHNR and CDR2 FQNEAQ (reference sequence). This CDR3 has 15 amino acids. Trimming cost V 5 bases and J 1 base; bases outside gene matches: 5. The CDR3 reads CASSQGLAESYEQYF. CDR3 in DNA: TGTGCCAGCAGCCAAGGACTAGCGGAATCCTACGAGCAGTACTTC.

This clonotype was counted a few times. V gene TRBV12-3 or TRBV12-4 combines with J gene TRBJ1-5; the D gene is possibly TRBD1 (6 bases). The CDR3 consists of 17 residues. V gave up 5 bases and J gave up 7 bases, with 24 bases separating them. CDR3 sequence reads: CASSPGVGGSGKQPQHF. CDR3 nucleotides: TGTGCCAGCAGTCCCGGAGTAGGGGGGTCGGGTAAGCAGCCCCAGCATTTT.

This clonotype showed up just a few times. The chain uses TRBV15 and TRBJ2-1; D unresolved. The V end was cut by 3 bases, the J end by 1 base, with 7 bases between. The CDR3 is 14 amino acids. CDR1 and CDR2 (germline): LNHNV, YYDKDF (reference sequence). The CDR3 is CATSRVGSYNEQFF. CDR3 coding DNA: TGTGCCACCAGCAGGGTCGGGTCCTACAATGAGCAGTTCTTC.

The chain carries TRBV7-3 and TRBJ2-1; 9 bases fit TRBD2. V gave up 8 bases and J gave up 2 bases; unmatched junction bases: 7. CDR3 length equals 15 residues. CDR1 is SGHTA and CDR2 is FQGTGA in the germline V gene. The CDR3 bases are TGTGCCAGCTCCATAGCGGGGGACCCCTACAATGAGCAGTTCTTC. Protein sequence: CASSIAGDPYNEQFF.

The sample holds one count of this clonotype. The chain recombines TRBV2 with TRBJ1-6; D remains unclear. The V gene's germline CDR1 is SNHLY and CDR2 FYNNEI. This CDR3 is 14 amino acids long. Trimming removed 5 bases from V and 10 bases from J, with 15 bases in between. The CDR3 here is CASSQEGGRSPLHF. The CDR3 DNA sequence: TGTGCCAGCAGTCAAGAGGGAGGTCGGTCACCCCTCCACTTT.

The chain uses TRBV18 and TRBJ2-1; 8 bases line up with TRBD2. The trim removed 1 base at V and 5 bases at J, leaving 4 bases unmatched. The CDR3 is made up of 15 amino acids. Per the germline V gene, CDR1 is KGHSH and CDR2 is LQKENI. CDR3 region: CASSPRRGGNNEQFF. CDR3 in DNA: TGTGCCAGCTCACCACGCCGGGGGGGCAACAATGAGCAGTTCTTC. The full variable domain, rest sourced from reference TRBV18 and TRBJ2-1, is NAGVMQNPRHLVRRRGQEARLRCSPMKGHSHVYWYRQLPEEGLKFMVYLQKENIIDESGMPKERFSAEFPKEGPSILRIQQVVRGDSAAYFCASSPRRGGNNEQFFGPGTRLTVL.

This clonotype has just a few counts. The chain has TRBV20-1 and TRBJ1-1; D unclear. Germline V gene lookup returns CDR1 DFQATT and CDR2 SNEGSKA (reference sequence). The CDR3 is 12 amino acids. V lost 4 bases, J lost 5 bases, and 11 bases lay in between. CDR3 bases: TGCAGTGCTAAGGAGGGAGGAACTGAAGCTTTCTTT. This translates into CSAKEGGTEAFF.

This clonotype was detected only a few times. A junction end diverges from the germline sequence, so it may reflect a read error. The chain has TRBV7-7 and TRBJ2-2; D perhaps matches TRBD2 (6 bases). CDR3 length equals 14 residues. CDR1 and CDR2 from the germline V gene are SSHAT and FNYEAQ (reference sequence). This CDR3 is CASSSKTSPGELFF. In nucleotides, the CDR3 is TGTGCTAGCAGCTCGAAGACTAGTCCCGGGGAGCTGTTTTTT.

The V and J genes are TRBV6-4 and TRBJ2-1; 9 bases fit TRBD1. V shed 2 bases and J 3 bases; nucleotides not matched to a gene: 8. The CDR3 runs 17 residues. Germline values: CDR1 MRHNA, CDR2 SNTAGT. CDR3 bases: TGTGCCAGCAGTGACCGAAGGACAGGGGATCTCTACAATGAGCAGTTCTTC. It yields the protein CASSDRRTGDLYNEQFF.

V usage is TRBV5-1 and J usage is TRBJ1-2; 8 nucleotides line up with TRBD1. The J segment lost 8 bases and the V segment lost 2 bases, leaving 8 bases of the junction unmatched. CDR1 is SGHRS, CDR2 YFSETQ, per germline. This CDR3 contains 14 residues. CDR3 DNA sequence: TGCGCCAGCAGCTTTGGGACAGGTCGGTTAGGCTACACCTTC. This gives the protein CASSFGTGRLGYTF.

This clonotype was seen more than once but under ten times. The rearrangement joins TRBV4-1 to TRBJ2-7; 11 bases agree with TRBD1. Per germline, CDR1 MGHRA and CDR2 YSYEKL. Trimming cost V 1 base and J 2 bases; bases outside gene matches: 4. The CDR3 contains 16 residues. Written as DNA, the CDR3 is TGCGCCAGCAGCCAAGGAGGGACAGGGGGGACCTACGAGCAGTACTTC. It specifies CASSQGGTGGTYEQYF.

The chain recombines TRBV9 with TRBJ2-1, with D perhaps being TRBD1 or TRBD2 (5 bases each). The CDR3 totals 14 residues. The V gene lost 3 bases and the J gene lost 9 bases, with 16 bases spanning the gap. Germline loops: CDR1 SGDLS, CDR2 YYNGEE. As DNA, the CDR3 is TGTGCCAGCAGCGCCGAGGGGAGTGTCGGTGAGCAGTTCTTC. Protein: CASSAEGSVGEQFF.

The chain uses TRBV5-1 and TRBJ2-5, with unresolved D. The CDR3 length is 14 residues. Looked up from germline, CDR1 is SGHRS and CDR2 is YFSETQ. V was pared by 1 base and J by 0 bases, with 7 bases between. CDR3 region: CASSLTRHQETQYF. The DNA of the CDR3 is TGCGCCAGCAGCTTGACTCGGCACCAAGAGACCCAGTACTTC.

The chain joins TRBV27 to TRBJ1-2; D gene uncertain. The CDR3 spans 15 residues. V lost 4 bases, J lost 7 bases, and 19 bases lay in between. CDR1 is MNHEY, CDR2 SMNVEV, per germline (reference sequence). CDR3 DNA sequence: TGTGCCAGCAGTTCCTCGTGGGAGGGTTGGGGTGGCTACACCTTC. Protein sequence: CASSSSWEGWGGYTF.

This clonotype was seen once. The J gene is TRBJ2-7, the V gene TRBV2; D is unresolved. Germline CDR1 is SNHLY and CDR2 is FYNNEI. The CDR3 extends over 13 amino acids. V was clipped by 6 bases and J by 5 bases, with 14 bases between them. CDR3 DNA sequence: TGTGCCAGCAGAGACCGGGCCGGTAACGAGCAGTACTTC. It codes for CASRDRAGNEQYF.

V and J are TRBV4-2 and TRBJ2-1; possible D gene TRBD1, 5 bases. Trimming removed 0 bases at V and 15 bases at J, with 21 bases between. Germline-derived CDR1 and CDR2 are LGHNA and YNFKEQ. The CDR3 consists of 15 residues. For the CDR3, the DNA is TGTGCCAGCAGCCAAGAAATAACCGGACAATTAAATCGGTTCTTC. Translation: CASSQEITGQLNRFF.

This clonotype was recorded once. The chain recombines TRBV9 with TRBJ1-1; tentatively, D is TRBD1 (5 bases). The V gene's germline CDR1 is SGDLS and CDR2 YYNGEE. V gave up 10 bases and J gave up 0 bases, with 19 bases separating them. The CDR3 sequence is 15 residues long. In DNA, the CDR3 is TGTGCCCGGAGACCACAGGCTTCGGTGAACACTGAAGCTTTCTTT. Encoded protein: CARRPQASVNTEAFF.

The V and J genes are TRBV5-6 and TRBJ2-3; no clear D gene. The CDR3 has 16 amino acids. Germline V gene sequence: CDR1 SGHDT, CDR2 YYEEEE. V lost 4 bases and J 1 base, leaving 16 bases between the germline ends. The CDR3 DNA sequence: TGTGCCAGCAGCCCCCTGGATAGCACCGGCACAGATACGCAGTATTTT. Encoded protein: CASSPLDSTGTDTQYF.

CDR3 protein: CASSQDGKGLQPQHF. CDR3 DNA: TGCGCCAGCAGCCAAGACGGGAAGGGGCTGCAGCCCCAGCATTTT. The chain joins TRBV4-1 to TRBJ1-5; maybe TRBD1 (5 bases). Trimming pared 0 bases from V and 7 bases from J, leaving 13 bases between. The germline V gene encodes CDR1 MGHRA and CDR2 YSYEKL. This CDR3 spans 15 amino acids.

The chain has TRBV12-3 or TRBV12-4 and TRBJ2-1; TRBD2 matches at 10 bases. The CDR3 has 15 residues. V lost 6 bases and J lost 8; bases outside the gene matches: 10. In DNA, the CDR3 is TGTGCCAGCAGCCTAGCGGGGGTGCGGTTCCATGAGCAGTTCTTC. Protein: CASSLAGVRFHEQFF.

V gene TRBV20-1 combines with J gene TRBJ2-1, with 14 bases that match TRBD2. Germline V gene lookup returns CDR1 DFQATT and CDR2 SNEGSKA (reference sequence). CDR3 length equals 18 residues. J lost 2 bases, V lost 5 bases, and 11 bases had no gene match. In nucleotides, the CDR3 is TGCAGTGCTCGAGGGACTAGCGGGAGCCACGGGGCCTACAATGAGCAGTTCTTC. Its protein is CSARGTSGSHGAYNEQFF.

This clonotype came up a few times. This chain joins TRBV6-6 and TRBJ2-2, with a weak D call TRBD1 (5 bases). CDR3 length: 15 residues. Trimming left V 0 bases short and J 1 base short, with 6 bases between. Germline CDR1 MNHNY, CDR2 SVGAGI (reference sequence). The DNA for the CDR3 is TGTGCCAGCAGTTACTCGGGGCAGAACACCGGGGAGCTGTTTTTT. Amino acids: CASSYSGQNTGELFF.

The chain couples TRBV5-1 to TRBJ2-7; TRBD1 matches at 7 bases. The V segment lost 0 bases and the J segment 2 bases; nucleotides outside the gene matches: 11. The CDR3 totals 17 residues. Germline V lookup: CDR1 SGHRS, CDR2 YFSETQ. The CDR3: CASSLAHSQGRAYEQYF. CDR3 coding DNA: TGCGCCAGCAGCTTGGCCCATTCACAGGGGCGAGCCTACGAGCAGTACTTC.

V gene TRBV6-5 combines with J gene TRBJ1-3; 7 bases map to TRBD1. The V gene end was trimmed by 5 bases and the J gene end by 3 bases; junction bases not matched to a gene: 4. Germline V CDR1 and CDR2: MNHEY, SVGAGI. This CDR3 comprises 14 residues. CDR3 residues: CASSRGQDGNTIYF. CDR3 sequence (DNA): TGTGCCAGCAGTAGGGGGCAAGATGGAAACACCATATATTTT.

The chain carries TRBV7-8 and TRBJ2-3, with no clear D. The CDR3 sequence is 15 residues long. The germline V gene has CDR1 SGHVS and CDR2 FQNEAQ. Trimming took 1 base from V and 2 from J, leaving 10 bases between them. CDR3 sequence: CASSLEAAITDTQYF. For the CDR3, the DNA is TGTGCCAGCAGCTTAGAGGCGGCGATCACAGATACGCAGTATTTT.